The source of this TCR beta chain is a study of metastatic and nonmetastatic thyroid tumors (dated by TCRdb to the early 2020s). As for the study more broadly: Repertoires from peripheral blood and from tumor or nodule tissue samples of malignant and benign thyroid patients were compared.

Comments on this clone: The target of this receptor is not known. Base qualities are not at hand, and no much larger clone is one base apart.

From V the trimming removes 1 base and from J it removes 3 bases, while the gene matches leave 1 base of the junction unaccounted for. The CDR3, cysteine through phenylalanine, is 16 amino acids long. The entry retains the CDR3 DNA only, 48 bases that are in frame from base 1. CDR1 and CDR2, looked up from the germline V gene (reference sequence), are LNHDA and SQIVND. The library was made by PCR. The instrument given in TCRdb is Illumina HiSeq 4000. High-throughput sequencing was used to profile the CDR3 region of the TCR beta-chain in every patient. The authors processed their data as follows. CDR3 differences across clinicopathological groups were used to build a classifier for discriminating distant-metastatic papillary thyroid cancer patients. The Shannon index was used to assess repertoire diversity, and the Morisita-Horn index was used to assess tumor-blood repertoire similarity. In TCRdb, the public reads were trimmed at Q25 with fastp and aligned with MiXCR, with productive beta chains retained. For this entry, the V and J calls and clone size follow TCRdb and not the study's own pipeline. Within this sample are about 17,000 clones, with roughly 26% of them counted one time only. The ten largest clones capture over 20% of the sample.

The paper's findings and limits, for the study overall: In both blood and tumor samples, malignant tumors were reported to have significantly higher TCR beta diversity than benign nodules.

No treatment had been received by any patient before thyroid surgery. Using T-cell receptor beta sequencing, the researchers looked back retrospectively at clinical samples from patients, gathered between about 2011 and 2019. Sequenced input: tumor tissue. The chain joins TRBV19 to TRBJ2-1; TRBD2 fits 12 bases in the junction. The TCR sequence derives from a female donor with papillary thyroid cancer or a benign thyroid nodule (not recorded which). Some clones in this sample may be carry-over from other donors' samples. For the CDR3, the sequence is CASSIGLAGVYNEQFF. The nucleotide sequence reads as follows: TGTGCCAGTAGTATAGGACTAGCGGGGGTCTACAATGAGCAGTTCTTC.